What follows are 13 T cell receptor beta chains derived from one specimen sequenced in a study of shared clonotypes between healthy human individuals. TCRdb's table, derived via immunoSEQ multiplex PCR, lists solely in-frame clones and lacks some. The data show fewer than 3 million clones, with approximately 90% seen just once and 0.37% held by the top ten. Specimen: naive CD4+ T cells from PBMCs. The subset is: CD45RA+ positively selected. Receptors were obtained from a man younger than 35 in good health. Some clones in this sample may be carry-over from other donors' samples.

V is TRBV4-2 and J is TRBJ1-2, with 8 bases matching TRBD1. Germline CDR1 and CDR2: LGHNA and YNFKEQ. V lost 0 bases, J lost 5 bases, and 5 bases stayed unmatched. This CDR3 spans 15 amino acids. The CDR3 sequence: CASSQEADREYGYTF. DNA of the CDR3: TGTGCCAGCAGCCAAGAGGCGGACAGGGAATATGGCTACACCTTC.

The chain is built from TRBV4-1 and TRBJ1-1; D gene ambiguous. This CDR3 region has 12 residues. Looked up from germline, CDR1 is MGHRA and CDR2 is YSYEKL. Trimming removed 7 bases from V and 2 bases from J, with 8 bases in between. In DNA, the CDR3 is TGCGCCAGCATAGGCGTCAACACTGAAGCTTTCTTT. This sequence encodes CASIGVNTEAFF.

Details on this clone: Additional DNA sequences in this sample encode the identical CDR3. The chain couples TRBV2 to TRBJ2-2, with TRBD2 matching over 7 bases. Germline CDR1 and CDR2: SNHLY and FYNNEI. The CDR3 sequence is 13 residues long. J gave up 1 base and V 8 bases, and 1 base lay outside the gene matches. The CDR3 loop is CASGRENTGELFF. The CDR3 coding sequence is TGTGCCAGCGGGAGGGAGAACACCGGGGAGCTGTTTTTT.

This clone was recorded only once. A much larger clonotype is one base distant, so this may be a read error. Other DNA sequences in this sample translate to the same CDR3. J is TRBJ2-1 and V is TRBV5-4, with D maybe TRBD1 (6 bases). Looked up from germline, CDR1 is SGHNT and CDR2 is YYREEE (reference sequence). Trimming removed 4 bases from V and 6 bases from J, with 8 bases in between. The CDR3 is 12 amino acids. The CDR3 nucleotides read TGTGCCAGCAGCCAACAGGGCAATGAGCAGTTCTTC. Translating it yields CASSQQGNEQFF.

V gene TRBV15 combines with J gene TRBJ2-5, with D possibly matching TRBD2 (6 bases). The CDR3 sequence is 15 residues long. CDR1 is LNHNV, CDR2 YYDKDF, per germline (reference sequence). With 1 base removed from V and 5 bases from J, the gap between germline ends came to 14 bases. The CDR3 region is CATSRVGGHVETQYF. DNA for the CDR3: TGTGCCACCAGCAGAGTTGGAGGGCATGTGGAGACCCAGTACTTC.

The chain carries TRBV27 and TRBJ1-2; D remains ambiguous. The CDR3 extends over 17 amino acids. Looked up from germline, CDR1 is MNHEY and CDR2 is SMNVEV (reference sequence). The V end was cut by 4 bases, the J end by 2 bases, with 20 bases between. Written as DNA, the CDR3 is TGTGCCAGCAGTTACGTCGCGTATGGCAGCTACAACTATGGCTACACCTTC. It specifies CASSYVAYGSYNYGYTF.

The chain employs TRBV5-1 and TRBJ2-2; 11 bases line up with TRBD2. J was trimmed by 9 bases and V by 0 bases; bases with no gene match: 7. This CDR3 contains 16 residues. Germline-derived CDR1 and CDR2 are SGHRS and YFSETQ. In nucleotides, the CDR3 is TGCGCCAGCAGCTTGGCCCTCTTAGCGGGAGGGCGGGAGCTGTTTTTT. Its translation is CASSLALLAGGRELFF.

The J gene is TRBJ2-5, the V gene TRBV7-2, with 10 nucleotides matching TRBD2. V lost 1 base and J lost 9; bases outside the gene matches: 11. The CDR3 consists of 16 residues. CDR1 is SGHTA and CDR2 is FQGNSA in the germline V gene. CDR3 in amino acids: CASSLVGSGRAWSQYF. The CDR3 DNA reads as TGTGCCAGCAGCTTAGTTGGGAGCGGGAGGGCCTGGTCCCAGTACTTC.

This chain uses TRBV5-4 with TRBJ2-3, with TRBD2 matching over 10 bases. CDR1 is SGHNT, CDR2 YYREEE, per germline (reference sequence). The trim removed 4 bases at V and 6 bases at J, leaving 14 bases unmatched. This CDR3 contains 17 residues. The CDR3: CASSTRTSGGGRDTQYF. CDR3 nucleotide sequence: TGTGCCAGCAGCACGCGGACTAGCGGAGGGGGGCGGGATACGCAGTATTTT.

This sequence joins TRBV5-4 and TRBJ2-3; D call uncertain. The germline CDR1 and CDR2 sequences are SGHNT and YYREEE (reference sequence). V was trimmed by 2 bases and J by 2 bases, leaving 6 bases between them. The CDR3 covers 13 residues. CDR3 residues: CASSLQLTDTQYF. The CDR3 DNA is TGTGCCAGCAGCTTACAGCTCACAGATACGCAGTATTTT.

This clone came up once. The gene calls are TRBV28 and TRBJ1-5; a possible D gene is TRBD1 (5 bases). Trimming removed 6 bases from V and 6 bases from J, with 9 bases in between. The CDR3 totals 12 residues. The germline gives CDR1 MDHEN, CDR2 SYDVKM. The CDR3 sequence is CASRIRVQPQHF. CDR3 nucleotide sequence: TGTGCCAGCAGAATCAGGGTTCAGCCCCAGCATTTT.

The rearrangement links TRBV30 to TRBJ1-2, with a weak D call TRBD1 (6 bases). The CDR3 runs 16 residues. The V end lost 5 bases, the J end lost 0 bases, and 19 bases lay between the germline ends. In germline, CDR1 is GTSNPN, CDR2 SVGIG (reference sequence). CDR3 nucleotide sequence: TGTGCCTGGGGTCTTTCCGGGACAAGGGCTAACTATGGCTACACCTTC. Amino acid sequence: CAWGLSGTRANYGYTF.

This clone came up a few times. The gene calls are TRBV2 and TRBJ2-1; 7 bases are a match to TRBD1. CDR3 length: 12 amino acids. Germline V gene sequence: CDR1 SNHLY, CDR2 FYNNEI. V shed 6 bases, J shed 10 bases, and the junction held 6 bases outside the gene matches. This chain's CDR3 is CASRPATGEQFF. The CDR3 coding sequence is TGTGCCAGCAGGCCCGCGACAGGGGAGCAGTTCTTC.